This T cell receptor (beta chain) is drawn from a study of control samples from healthy donors and cancer patients. Profiled with immunoSEQ multiplex PCR; TCRdb holds only in-frame clones, not every one. The sample has roughly 160,000 clones; 96% are singletons. Trimming cost V 4 bases and J 0 bases, with 7 bases left between them. The CDR3 length is 13 residues. Germline loops: CDR1 MNHEY, CDR2 SMNVEV (reference sequence). Material: blood. This clonotype originated in a woman aged 25 to 39 in good health. This rearrangement joins TRBV27 to TRBJ2-7; D is undetermined. DNA for the CDR3: TGTGCCAGCAGTTCTTTAAGCTCCTACGAGCAGTACTTC. Translation gives CASSSLSSYEQYF.